The rows below give T cell receptor beta chains drawn from one sample of a study of T cells after yellow fever vaccination. One entry per CDR3 protein results from TCRdb running MiXCR on the 5' RACE reads. Seen here are around 500,000 distinct CDR3 sequences, around a fifth observed once, and the top ten hold about 17%. This specimen was PBMCs, taken roughly 20 days after the first yellow fever vaccination. All receptors come from a man aged 18 to 29 who received the YFV17D yellow fever vaccine. The CDR3 runs from the conserved cysteine through the conserved F or W. A D gene is named only where the DNA matches it firmly. Clone size, where shown, is once, few, many, or a class for clones that have expanded.

13	TRBV12-3/TRBV12-4	NA	many	TRBJ2-3	CASSPQGPDTQYF	TGTGCCAGCAGTCCTCAAGGCCCCGATACGCAGTATTTT
18	TRBV6-1	TRBD2	few	TRBJ2-3	CASRARPTGSGGADTQYF	TGTGCCAGCAGGGCGAGGCCCACGGGGAGCGGGGGCGCAGATACGCAGTATTTT
15	TRBV7-9	TRBD2	few	TRBJ2-5	CASSHNRGGRETQYF	TGTGCCAGCAGCCACAATCGCGGGGGGCGTGAGACCCAGTACTTC
15	TRBV6-4	NA	NA	TRBJ2-6	CASSEASAGANVLTF	TGTGCCAGCAGTGAAGCCAGTGCTGGGGCCAACGTCCTGACTTTC
14	TRBV7-7	NA	NA	TRBJ2-1	CASSLWLSHHEQFF	TGTGCTAGCAGCTTATGGCTTTCACATCATGAGCAGTTCTTC
11	TRBV7-2	NA	NA	TRBJ2-5	CASSFFGTQYF	TGTGCCAGCAGCTTTTTTGGGACCCAGTACTTC
13	TRBV5-1	TRBD1	NA	TRBJ2-5	CASTDRVEETQYF	TGCGCCAGCACTGACAGGGTAGAGGAGACCCAGTACTTC
14	TRBV7-9	NA	NA	TRBJ2-2	CASSLRTNTGELFF	TGTGCCAGCAGCTTACGTACGAACACCGGGGAGCTGTTTTTT
14	TRBV4-1	TRBD1	once	TRBJ2-1	CASSQGQGVDEQFF	TGCGCCAGCAGCCAAGGGCAGGGGGTGGATGAGCAGTTCTTC
15	TRBV7-2	TRBD1	few	TRBJ2-5	CASSSGGQGWETQYF	TGTGCCAGCAGCTCCGGGGGACAGGGGTGGGAGACCCAGTACTTC
13	TRBV20-1	NA	many	TRBJ1-2	CSATAVGDYGYTF	TGCAGTGCTACTGCTGTTGGTGACTATGGCTACACCTTC
14	TRBV7-7	NA	few	TRBJ2-1	CASSLAGAGREQFF	TGTGCTAGCAGCTTAGCCGGGGCGGGACGAGAGCAGTTCTTC
15	TRBV4-1	NA	NA	TRBJ1-6	CASSQVGRATSPLHF	TGCGCCAGCAGCCAAGTGGGCAGGGCGACTTCACCCCTCCACTTT
15	TRBV27	NA	NA	TRBJ2-3	CASSSPGSATDTQYF	TGTGCCAGCAGTTCACCGGGTTCCGCCACAGATACGCAGTATTTT
15	TRBV6-2/TRBV6-3	TRBD2	NA	TRBJ2-1	CASSTKSGVYTEQFF	TGTGCCAGCAGTACGAAGAGCGGGGTCTACACTGAGCAGTTCTTC
15	TRBV5-1	NA	NA	TRBJ2-2	CASSLMGKDTGELFF	TGCGCCAGCAGCTTAATGGGGAAGGACACCGGGGAGCTGTTTTTT
12	TRBV6-6	NA	NA	TRBJ2-1	CASSLGAEEQFF	TGTGCCAGCAGTTTAGGGGCGGAGGAGCAGTTCTTC
15	TRBV5-1	NA	NA	TRBJ1-1	CASSTEASWNTEAFF	TGCGCCAGCAGCACCGAGGCCTCATGGAACACTGAAGCTTTCTTT
14	TRBV7-9	NA	NA	TRBJ2-3	CASSLGSGGDTQYF	TGTGCCAGCAGCTTAGGCAGCGGAGGAGATACGCAGTATTTT
13	TRBV2	NA	NA	TRBJ1-1	CASTLSENTEAFF	TGTGCCAGCACCCTGAGTGAGAACACTGAAGCTTTCTTT
14	TRBV25-1	TRBD1	NA	TRBJ2-5	CASSIDRGGETQYF	TGTGCCAGCAGTATCGACAGGGGCGGCGAGACCCAGTACTTC
13	TRBV3-1	NA	NA	TRBJ2-3	CASSQVIADTQYF	TGTGCCAGCAGCCAAGTCATTGCGGATACGCAGTATTTT
19	TRBV11-2	NA	NA	TRBJ1-3	CASSLVIGEYTLRGNTIYF	TGTGCCAGCAGCTTAGTAATTGGGGAATACACCCTCAGAGGAAACACCATATATTTT
16	TRBV4-2	NA	NA	TRBJ2-5	CASSQDPGGGWETQYF	TGTGCCAGCAGCCAAGACCCCGGTGGGGGGTGGGAGACCCAGTACTTC
14	TRBV6-5	NA	NA	TRBJ1-1	CASSYSGSYTEAFF	TGTGCCAGCAGTTACTCGGGCAGCTACACTGAAGCTTTCTTT
14	TRBV6-4	NA	few	TRBJ2-7	CATPTDVGTYEQYF	TGTGCCACTCCGACCGATGTGGGCACCTACGAGCAGTACTTC
14	TRBV7-2	NA	few	TRBJ2-1	CASSLQGVSDEQFF	TGTGCCAGCAGCTTACAGGGAGTTAGCGATGAGCAGTTCTTC